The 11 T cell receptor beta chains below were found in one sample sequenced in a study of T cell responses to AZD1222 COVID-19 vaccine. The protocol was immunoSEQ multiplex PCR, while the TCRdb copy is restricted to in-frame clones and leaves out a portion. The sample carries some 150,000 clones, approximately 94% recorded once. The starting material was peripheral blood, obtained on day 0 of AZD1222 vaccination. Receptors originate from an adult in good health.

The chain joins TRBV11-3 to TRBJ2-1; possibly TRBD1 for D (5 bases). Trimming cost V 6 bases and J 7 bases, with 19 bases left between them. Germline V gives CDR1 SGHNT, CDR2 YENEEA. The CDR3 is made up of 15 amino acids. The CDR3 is CASSSPGHRGNEQFF. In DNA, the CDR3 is TGTGCCAGCAGTTCACCGGGCCATAGGGGAAATGAGCAGTTCTTC.

CDR3 amino acids: CASSLDLGTDGNTIYF. DNA of the CDR3: TGTGCCAGCAGCTTAGACCTCGGGACCGATGGAAACACCATATATTTT. The chain carries TRBV13 and TRBJ1-3; D is possibly TRBD1 (5 bases). Germline V lookup: CDR1 PRHDT, CDR2 FYEKMQ (reference sequence). V gave up 1 base and J gave up 3 bases, with 13 bases separating them. This CDR3 comprises 16 residues.

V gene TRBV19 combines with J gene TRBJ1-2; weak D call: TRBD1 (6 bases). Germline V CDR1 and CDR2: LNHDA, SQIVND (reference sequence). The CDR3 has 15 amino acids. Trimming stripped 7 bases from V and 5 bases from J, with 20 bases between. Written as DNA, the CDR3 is TGTGCCAGTAACCCCGGGGGGGCCACGTCTTATGGCTACACCTTC. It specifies CASNPGGATSYGYTF.

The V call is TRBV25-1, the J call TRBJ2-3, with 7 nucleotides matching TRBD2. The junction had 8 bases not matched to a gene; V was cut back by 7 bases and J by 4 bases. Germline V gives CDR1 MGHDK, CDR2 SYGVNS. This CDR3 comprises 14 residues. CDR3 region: CASTLGGAADTQYF. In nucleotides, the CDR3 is TGTGCCAGCACCCTGGGAGGGGCTGCAGATACGCAGTATTTT.

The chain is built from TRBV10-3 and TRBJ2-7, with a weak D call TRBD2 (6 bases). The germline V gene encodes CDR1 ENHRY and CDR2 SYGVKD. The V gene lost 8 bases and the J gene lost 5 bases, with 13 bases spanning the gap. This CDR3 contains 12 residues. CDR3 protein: CAIGREMDEQYF. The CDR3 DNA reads TGTGCCATCGGTCGGGAGATGGACGAGCAGTACTTC.

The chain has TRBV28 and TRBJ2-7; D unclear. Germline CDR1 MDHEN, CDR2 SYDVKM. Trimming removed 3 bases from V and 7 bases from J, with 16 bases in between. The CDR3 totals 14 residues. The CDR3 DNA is TGTGCCAGCAGTTTTGGGCAGGTCCTACGGGAGCAGTACTTC. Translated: CASSFGQVLREQYF. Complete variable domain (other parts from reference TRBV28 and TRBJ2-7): DVKVTQSSRYLVKRTGEKVFLECVQDMDHENMFWYRQDPGLGLRLIYFSYDVKMKEKGDIPEGYSVSREKKERFSLILESASTNQTSMYLCASSFGQVLREQYFGPGTRLTVT.

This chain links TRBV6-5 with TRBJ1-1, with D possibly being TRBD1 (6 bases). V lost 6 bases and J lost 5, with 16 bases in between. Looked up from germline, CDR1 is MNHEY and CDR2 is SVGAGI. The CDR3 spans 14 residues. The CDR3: CASSSTGRRTEAFF. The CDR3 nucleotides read TGTGCCAGCAGCTCAACAGGGAGAAGGACTGAAGCTTTCTTT.

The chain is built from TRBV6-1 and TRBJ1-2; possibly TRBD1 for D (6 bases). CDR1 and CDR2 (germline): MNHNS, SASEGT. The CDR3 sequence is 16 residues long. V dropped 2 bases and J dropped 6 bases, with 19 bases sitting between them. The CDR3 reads CASSERRTDSRDGYTF. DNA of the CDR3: TGTGCCAGCAGTGAACGTAGGACAGACAGTCGAGATGGCTACACCTTC.

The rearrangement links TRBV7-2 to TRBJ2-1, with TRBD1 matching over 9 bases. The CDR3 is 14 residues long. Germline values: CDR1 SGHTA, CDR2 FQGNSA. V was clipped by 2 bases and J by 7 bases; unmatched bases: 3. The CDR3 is CASSLRQGGNEQFF. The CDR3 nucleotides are TGTGCCAGCAGCTTAAGACAGGGGGGGAATGAGCAGTTCTTC.

The DNA of the CDR3 is TGTGCCAGCAGACGAGGGGGCGGTGAAGCTTTCTTT. As protein: CASRRGGGEAFF. The chain carries TRBV6-5 and TRBJ1-1; 7 bases are shared with TRBD1. With V trimmed by 6 bases and J by 7 bases, 5 bases remained unmatched. Per germline, CDR1 MNHEY and CDR2 SVGAGI. The CDR3 has 12 amino acids.

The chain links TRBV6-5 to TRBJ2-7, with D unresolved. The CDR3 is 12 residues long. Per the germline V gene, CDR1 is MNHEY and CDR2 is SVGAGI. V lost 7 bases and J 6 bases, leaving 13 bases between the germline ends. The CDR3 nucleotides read TGTGCCAGCAAGGGTGAGCCGTCCGAGCAGTACTTC. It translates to CASKGEPSEQYF.